This T cell receptor beta chain was captured by sequencing in a study of blood T cell repertoires in COVID-19. Original data processing: Estimation of nucleated cell counts was performed using reference gene primer amplification. Assay used: immunoSEQ multiplex PCR; TCRdb lists only in-frame clones, some missing. The V and J calls and the clone size are those of that table, but D and trimming were determined from the DNA. The table lists 330,000 or so clones, over 80% of them singletons. Participants were aged about 18 to 89 years from roughly 26 US areas. Participants' reported clinical history set cohort assignment. The study counted Cohort 3 donors as recovered given two negative PCRs, clearance, or symptom resolution. This CDR3 has 13 residues. Between the trimmed V and J ends, which lost 6 bases and 0 bases, there was a span of 8 bases. Per the germline V gene, CDR1 is MDHEN and CDR2 is SYDVKM.

This clone was detected a few times. Sequencing was carried out using PBMCs or T cells enriched from blood (not recorded which). The receptor's source is a man aged 25 to 40 who had recovered from COVID-19. The chain has TRBV28 and TRBJ1-2, with no clear D. In nucleotides, the CDR3 is TGTGCCAGCAGGTGGGCTACTAACTATGGCTACACCTTC. This gives the protein CASRWATNYGYTF.